One sample yielded the 9 T cell receptor beta chains listed below, sequenced in a study of post-analysis software for immune sequencing data. The authors incorporated unique molecular identifiers into the TCR beta cDNA libraries. TCRdb itself ran the PCR reads through MiXCR, one entry per CDR3 protein. The sample has some 190,000 distinct CDR3 sequences, 29% seen once. These TCRs are of unknown antigen specificity. Study findings and constraints: Included in a set of about 5 TRBV segments more frequent in patients than controls were TRBV5-6, TRBV5-1 and TRBV20-1.

Source material: blood. Receptors were obtained from a girl under 18 with multiple sclerosis.

This clonotype was counted ten times or more. J is TRBJ2-1 and V is TRBV20-1; D may match TRBD1 or TRBD2 (7 bases each). This CDR3 spans 16 amino acids. V lost 5 bases, J lost 4 bases, and 21 bases lay in between. Germline CDR1 and CDR2: DFQATT and SNEGSKA (reference sequence). CDR3 sequence (DNA): TGCAGTGCTTACTATGGATCAGGGGGGGATTACAATGAGCAGTTCTTC. It specifies CSAYYGSGGDYNEQFF.

This clonotype was observed at least ten times. The chain joins TRBV5-1 to TRBJ1-2; 7 positions match TRBD1. The CDR3 contains 16 residues. The ends lost 9 bases at V and 3 bases at J; junction bases unmatched: 17. Looked up from germline, CDR1 is SGHRS and CDR2 is YFSETQ. CDR3 residues: CANTHPGEGADYGYTF. CDR3 in DNA: TGCGCCAACACACATCCTGGAGAGGGGGCTGACTATGGCTACACCTTC.

In this sample, this clonotype turned up many times. The rearrangement links TRBV11-2 to TRBJ2-3, with D tentatively TRBD2 (5 bases). The germline V gene encodes CDR1 SGHAT and CDR2 FQNNGV. CDR3 length: 16 amino acids. V lost 0 bases to trimming and J lost 0 bases, with 10 bases between them. The CDR3 nucleotides read TGTGCCAGCAGCTTAGAAAGGACTCCAAGCACAGATACGCAGTATTTT. Its protein is CASSLERTPSTDTQYF. Full variable domain (outside the CDR3, taken from reference TRBV11-2 and TRBJ2-3): EAGVAQSPRYKIIEKRQSVAFWCNPISGHATLYWYQQILGQGPKLLIQFQNNGVVDDSQLPKDRFSAERLKGVDSTLKIQPAKLEDSAVYLCASSLERTPSTDTQYFGPGTRLTVL.

This clonotype was detected many times. The rearrangement joins TRBV6-5 to TRBJ2-7; the D gene is possibly TRBD2 (6 bases). Trimming stripped 2 bases from V and 7 bases from J, with 15 bases between. CDR1 is MNHEY and CDR2 is SVGAGI in the germline V gene. This CDR3 region has 14 residues. The CDR3 loop is CASSYARARGEQYF. For the CDR3, the DNA is TGTGCCAGCAGTTACGCCAGGGCCCGGGGGGAGCAGTACTTC.

This chain uses TRBV2 with TRBJ2-1; TRBD2 matches 13 bases. The J call is in doubt because the DNA end fits TRBJ2-7 better. Germline V gene data show CDR1 as SNHLY and CDR2 as FYNNEI. The CDR3 is made up of 18 amino acids. In DNA, the CDR3 is TGTGCCAGCAGTGACGGGACTAGCGGGGTCCCCTCCTACAATGAGCAGTACTTC. Its protein is CASSDGTSGVPSYNEQYF.

This clonotype was counted many times. This chain joins TRBV18 and TRBJ2-7; 9 bases are shared with TRBD2. Per the germline V gene, CDR1 is KGHSH and CDR2 is LQKENI. Trimming took 3 bases from V and 6 from J; bases not matched to a gene: 6. The CDR3 has 14 amino acids. The CDR3 spells CASSPSGRKGEQYF. CDR3 in DNA: TGTGCCAGCTCACCTAGCGGGAGAAAGGGCGAGCAGTACTTC.

This chain links TRBV10-3 with TRBJ1-5; TRBD1 might be the D (5 bases). Germline CDR1 ENHRY, CDR2 SYGVKD. This CDR3 spans 15 amino acids. V was cut by 10 bases and J by 5 bases, with 21 bases left in between. The chain's CDR3 is CATSLMGVDDQPQHF. The CDR3, as DNA: TGTGCCACCTCCCTTATGGGGGTGGATGATCAGCCCCAGCATTTT.

This clonotype was detected a few times. V is TRBV2 and J is TRBJ2-4; D may correspond to TRBD1 or TRBD2 (5 bases each). Trimming left V 4 bases short and J 9 bases short, with 13 bases between. Looked up from germline, CDR1 is SNHLY and CDR2 is FYNNEI. The CDR3 loop spans 13 amino acids. CDR3 sequence: CASSVLGVGIQYF. CDR3 nucleotides: TGTGCCAGCAGTGTATTGGGGGTGGGCATTCAGTACTTC.

The chain recombines TRBV12-3 or TRBV12-4 with TRBJ1-3; 7 nucleotides align to TRBD1. V lost 6 bases and J lost 0; bases outside the gene matches: 11. The CDR3 length is 17 residues. CDR3 loop: CASRPPGQLSSGNTIYF. DNA for the CDR3: TGTGCCAGCAGACCACCGGGACAGCTAAGCTCTGGAAACACCATATATTTT.